The 20 T cell receptor beta chains reported below all come from one sample, sequenced in a study of regulatory T cells in long-lasting Graves disease. Through Arm-PCR of CDR3 regions and iRepertoire HTBI primers, TCR beta libraries were built. Each CDR3 protein gets one entry after TCRdb re-called the multiplex PCR reads with MiXCR. The repertoire holds 500,000 to 700,000 distinct CDR3 sequences, with about 30% as singletons. Time point in this sample: persistent/refractory GD, antithyroid drugs over 5 years with positive TRAb. Scientists built the TCR library using RNA that was extracted from PBMCs. This specimen consisted of peripheral blood mononuclear cells (PBMCs), obtained when the disease was refractory, from a patient treated with antithyroid drugs. The source is a female donor with Graves disease.

This clonotype was detected a few times. The chain combines TRBV14 with TRBJ1-2; D is unresolved. V lost 4 bases and J 8 bases, leaving 11 bases between the germline ends. The CDR3 has 12 residues. In germline, CDR1 is SGHDN, CDR2 FVKESK. The CDR3: CASSRKTTGYTF. CDR3 nucleotide sequence: TGTGCCAGCAGCCGTAAGACTACGGGCTACACCTTC. The full variable domain, completed using reference TRBV14 and TRBJ1-2, is EAGVTQFPSHSVIEKGQTVTLRCDPISGHDNLYWYRRVMGKEIKFLLHFVKESKQDESGMPNNRFLAERTGGTYSTLKVQPAELEDSGVYFCASSRKTTGYTFGSGTRLTVV.

This chain connects TRBV27 to TRBJ2-7, with TRBD2 matching 7 bases. V lost 5 bases, J lost 6 bases, and 7 bases stayed unmatched. This CDR3 is built from 13 residues. Germline values: CDR1 MNHEY, CDR2 SMNVEV (reference sequence). CDR3 DNA: TGTGCCAGCAGTCTCCCATGGGAGGGCGAGCAGTACTTC. This sequence encodes CASSLPWEGEQYF.

The chain couples TRBV6-2 or TRBV6-3 to TRBJ1-1; tentatively, D is TRBD1 (5 bases). Germline V lookup: CDR1 MNHEY, CDR2 SVGEGT. Trimming stripped 3 bases from V and 0 bases from J, with 26 bases between. The CDR3 is 20 residues long. CDR3 in amino acids: CASSYIRRALGVSMNTEAFF. The CDR3 DNA is TGTGCCAGCAGTTATATACGGCGGGCATTGGGGGTCTCGATGAACACTGAAGCTTTCTTT.

This clonotype was observed a handful of times. One end of the junction is discordant with germline, which a read error may explain. The genes are TRBV5-1 and TRBJ2-7, with TRBD2 matching over 7 bases. The CDR3 spans 16 residues. The germline gives CDR1 SGHRS, CDR2 YFSETQ. For the CDR3, the DNA is TGTGCCAGCAGCTTGGAGCCTAGCGGAAGCCGCTACGAGCAGTACTTC. Protein sequence: CASSLEPSGSRYEQYF.

This clonotype was counted a few times. J is TRBJ1-2 and V is TRBV20-1, with D possibly matching TRBD1 (5 bases). The V end lost 0 bases, the J end lost 8 bases, and 16 bases lay between the germline ends. The germline V gene has CDR1 DFQATT and CDR2 SNEGSKA (reference sequence). The CDR3 loop spans 14 amino acids. The CDR3 region is CSARDNLSGTGYTF. The DNA for the CDR3 is TGCAGTGCTAGAGACAACCTCTCCGGGACCGGCTACACCTTC.

In regard to this clonotype: This may come from a read error, since a much larger clone is one base off. The gene calls are TRBV12-3 or TRBV12-4 and TRBJ2-5; 7 bases match TRBD1. The CDR3 has 14 amino acids. V shed 6 bases and J 0 bases; nucleotides not matched to a gene: 4. CDR3 nucleotides: TGTGCCAGCAGCCCGGGACAGAACCAAGAGACCCAGTACTTC. Protein sequence: CASSPGQNQETQYF.

The rearrangement uses TRBV6-1 and TRBJ1-6, with TRBD1 as a possible D gene (5 bases). V lost 1 base and J 14 bases, leaving 12 bases between the germline ends. There are 13 residues in the CDR3. From germline, CDR1 is MNHNS and CDR2 SASEGT. This CDR3 is CASSEGGTLTLHF. DNA of the CDR3: TGTGCCAGCAGTGAAGGTGGGACCCTCACCCTCCACTTT.

This chain links TRBV25-1 with TRBJ1-2; D not certain. V was trimmed by 5 bases and J by 8 bases, leaving 15 bases between them. The CDR3 length is 13 residues. CDR1 is MGHDK and CDR2 is SYGVNS in the germline V gene. The CDR3 region is CASSTATTGGYTF. CDR3 bases: TGTGCCAGCAGTACGGCTACCACGGGGGGCTACACCTTC.

There are a few counts of this clonotype. V usage is TRBV3-1 and J usage is TRBJ2-7; no definite D call. With 0 bases removed from V and 5 bases from J, the gap between germline ends came to 11 bases. Germline V lookup: CDR1 LGHDT, CDR2 YNNKEL (reference sequence). The CDR3 has 14 amino acids. CDR3 region: CASSQDPLGNEQYF. The CDR3 DNA is TGTGCCAGCAGCCAAGATCCCCTGGGAAACGAGCAGTACTTC.

This clonotype has a handful of counts. This rearrangement joins TRBV5-4 to TRBJ2-5; D unresolved. CDR3 length: 16 amino acids. Germline CDR1 SGHNT, CDR2 YYREEE (reference sequence). V gave up 3 bases and J gave up 2 bases, with 17 bases separating them. The CDR3 DNA reads as TGTGCCAGCAGCTCAAGGGCCGACGCAGCGCAAGAGACCCAGTACTTC. Protein sequence: CASSSRADAAQETQYF.

This clonotype showed up many times. The rearrangement uses TRBV27 and TRBJ1-2; D ambiguous. The CDR3 runs to 15 residues. V gave up 2 bases and J gave up 7 bases, with 17 bases separating them. Looked up from germline, CDR1 is MNHEY and CDR2 is SMNVEV (reference sequence). The CDR3: CASSLGGDSFTGYTF. The CDR3 bases are TGTGCCAGCAGTTTAGGTGGGGATTCCTTTACTGGCTACACCTTC.

This clonotype appeared many times. The genes are TRBV7-9 and TRBJ1-4; D gene unclear. The ends were cut back, 2 bases at V and 8 bases at J, with 12 bases in the middle. The length of the CDR3 is 14 residues. Germline V gene data show CDR1 as SEHNR and CDR2 as FQNEAQ (reference sequence). CDR3 in DNA: TGTGCCAGCAGCTTACCGTTGGGAGAGGAAAAACTGTTTTTT. Protein: CASSLPLGEEKLFF. Using reference TRBV7-9 and TRBJ1-4 for the parts outside the CDR3, the full variable domain is DTGVSQNPRHKITKRGQNVTFRCDPISEHNRLYWYRQTLGQGPEFLTYFQNEAQLEKSRLLSDRFSAERPKGSFSTLEIQRTEQGDSAMYLCASSLPLGEEKLFFGSGTQLSVL.

The rearrangement links TRBV5-1 to TRBJ1-1; no clear D. CDR3 length: 14 amino acids. Germline loops: CDR1 SGHRS, CDR2 YFSETQ. Trimming left V 4 bases short and J 7 bases short, with 17 bases between. The CDR3 nucleotides read TGCGCCAGCAGCCCGCTTCTGGTAGGGCATGAAGCTTTCTTT. Translation: CASSPLLVGHEAFF.

This clonotype was observed a handful of times. This sequence joins TRBV20-1 and TRBJ1-4; D gene uncertain. The germline V and J ends were trimmed by 0 bases and 5 bases, with 16 bases remaining between them. Germline-derived CDR1 and CDR2 are DFQATT and SNEGSKA (reference sequence). The CDR3 contains 16 residues. CDR3 DNA sequence: TGCAGTGCTAGAGATCCCCTGGTTGCGGGGAATGAAAAACTGTTTTTT. It is translated as CSARDPLVAGNEKLFF.

Ten or more counts support this clonotype. This chain uses TRBV11-2 with TRBJ1-1; D perhaps matches TRBD1 (6 bases). The CDR3 consists of 16 residues. Trimming took 0 bases from V and 4 from J, leaving 15 bases between them. From germline, CDR1 is SGHAT and CDR2 FQNNGV. CDR3 coding DNA: TGTGCCAGCAGCTTAGATGGGGCAGGGGTGGGCACTGAAGCTTTCTTT. Translation: CASSLDGAGVGTEAFF.

This chain joins TRBV6-1 and TRBJ1-1; weak D call: TRBD1 (5 bases). The CDR3 is 13 residues long. Trimming cost V 7 bases and J 5 bases, with 14 bases left between them. The V gene's germline CDR1 is MNHNS and CDR2 SASEGT. CDR3 in amino acids: CASMWGEVTEAFF. CDR3 sequence (DNA): TGTGCCAGCATGTGGGGGGAGGTTACTGAAGCTTTCTTT.

The rearrangement uses TRBV20-1 and TRBJ2-3, with 11 bases lining up with TRBD1. The CDR3 consists of 15 residues. V lost 2 bases to trimming and J lost 5 bases; unmatched junction nucleotides: 6. The germline V gene has CDR1 DFQATT and CDR2 SNEGSKA (reference sequence). The CDR3 bases are TGCAGTGCTAGATCGGACAGGGGGCATATAGATACGCAGTATTTT. This translates into CSARSDRGHIDTQYF.

This clonotype was seen a few times. The rearrangement uses TRBV3-1 and TRBJ2-5, with TRBD2 matching 7 bases. The length of the CDR3 is 14 residues. CDR1 is LGHDT and CDR2 is YNNKEL in the germline V gene (reference sequence). The J segment lost 5 bases and the V segment lost 5 bases, leaving 8 bases of the junction unmatched. CDR3 coding DNA: TGTGCCAGCAGCGTCGGGGAGGGCCGGGAGACCCAGTACTTC. The encoded protein is CASSVGEGRETQYF.

The sample holds a few counts of this clonotype. The chain carries TRBV20-1 and TRBJ1-2; D is unclear. The ends were cut back, 0 bases at V and 7 bases at J, with 18 bases in the middle. Per the germline V gene, CDR1 is DFQATT and CDR2 is SNEGSKA (reference sequence). This CDR3 spans 15 amino acids. In DNA form, the CDR3 reads TGCAGTGCTAGAGATCCCCTTGGGCAGGCCGCTGGCTACACCTTC. Residues: CSARDPLGQAAGYTF.

This clonotype was seen more than once but under ten times. This chain's CDR3 is CSAEPGLSATEAFF. DNA of the CDR3: TGCAGTGCAGAGCCTGGGCTCTCAGCGACTGAAGCTTTCTTT. The chain joins TRBV20-1 to TRBJ1-1; D remains unclear. CDR3 length: 14 residues. CDR1 is DFQATT and CDR2 is SNEGSKA in the germline V gene (reference sequence). V was trimmed by 6 bases and J by 5 bases, leaving 19 bases between them.